Following are 27 T cell receptor beta chains from one sample sequenced in a study of cytomegalovirus exposure and HLA in healthy donors. PCR involved 60 Vbeta and 13 Jbeta primers. TCRdb's copy holds only in-frame clones and misses some; the assay was immunoSEQ multiplex PCR. In the table there are hundreds of thousands of clones, 82% of which are singletons. Sequencing was done on a sample of PBMCs. Every receptor here comes from a man aged 35-49 years in good health and CMV-seropositive.

The genes are TRBV6-5 and TRBJ2-7; 7 nucleotides align to TRBD1. The ends lost 5 bases at V and 4 bases at J; junction bases unmatched: 2. Germline assignment: CDR1 MNHEY and CDR2 SVGAGI. The CDR3 contains 12 residues. CDR3 sequence reads: CASSRQGYEQYF. The CDR3 bases are TGTGCCAGCAGTCGACAGGGATACGAGCAGTACTTC.

This rearrangement joins TRBV9 to TRBJ2-1; 11 bases match TRBD2. Trimming removed 6 bases from V and 7 bases from J; junction bases left unmatched: 18. Germline CDR1 reads SGDLS; CDR2 reads YYNGEE. CDR3 length: 18 residues. The CDR3 reads CASTRPSGRPGGRNEQFF. The CDR3 DNA reads TGTGCCAGCACCCGTCCTAGCGGGAGGCCGGGCGGTAGGAATGAGCAGTTCTTC.

This clone was picked up one time. The V call is TRBV4-2, the J call TRBJ2-1; 9 bases are a match to TRBD1. J was trimmed by 10 bases and V by 4 bases; bases with no gene match: 8. The CDR3 loop spans 14 amino acids. Germline V gives CDR1 LGHNA, CDR2 YNFKEQ. The CDR3 DNA is TGTGCCAGCAGCCTCCCACAGGGGGCAGGCGAGCAGTTCTTC. Translating gives CASSLPQGAGEQFF.

The chain is built from TRBV7-2 and TRBJ1-1; the match to TRBD1 covers 8 bases. The CDR3 is 13 amino acids. CDR1 and CDR2 from the germline V gene are SGHTA and FQGNSA. V lost 5 bases to trimming and J lost 6 bases; unmatched junction nucleotides: 5. The CDR3 spells CASSGQGGSEAFF. The DNA for the CDR3 is TGTGCCAGCAGCGGACAGGGTGGCTCTGAAGCTTTCTTT.

This chain uses TRBV5-1 with TRBJ2-5; TRBD1 might be the D (6 bases). CDR1 is SGHRS and CDR2 is YFSETQ in the germline V gene. V lost 3 bases to trimming and J lost 5 bases, with 17 bases between them. This CDR3 comprises 15 residues. The CDR3 region has the DNA TGCGCCAGCAGCTCCGGGAACCTAAGGGGGGAGACCCAGTACTTC. Its protein product is CASSSGNLRGETQYF.

DNA for the CDR3: TGTGCCAGCAGCCCCGGTGTTAGCAATCAGCCCCAGCATTTT. The encoded protein is CASSPGVSNQPQHF. The chain recombines TRBV7-8 with TRBJ1-5, with D hard to call. The CDR3 totals 14 residues. V lost 5 bases to trimming and J lost 0 bases, with 8 bases between them. Germline V lookup: CDR1 SGHVS, CDR2 FQNEAQ.

The V call is TRBV9, the J call TRBJ1-3; D may be TRBD1 (5 bases). V was clipped by 3 bases and J by 7 bases, with 20 bases between them. This CDR3 has 16 residues. Germline CDR1 reads SGDLS; CDR2 reads YYNGEE. The CDR3 coding sequence is TGTGCCAGCAGCGAGAGCGGGACTCGAATCGGCAACACCATATATTTT. This gives the protein CASSESGTRIGNTIYF.

The chain has TRBV5-4 and TRBJ2-6, with D possibly being TRBD1 (6 bases). The CDR3 totals 18 residues. Trimming removed 3 bases from V and 0 bases from J, with 16 bases in between. Germline lookup yields CDR1 SGHNT and CDR2 YYREEE (reference sequence). The CDR3 nucleotides are TGTGCCAGCAGCTCCCCGGACGACAGGAGCTCTGGGGCCAACGTCCTGACTTTC. Amino acid sequence: CASSSPDDRSSGANVLTF.

V is TRBV7-3 and J is TRBJ2-2; TRBD1 matches at 7 bases. The CDR3 runs 15 residues. Germline CDR1 reads SGHTA; CDR2 reads FQGTGA. V lost 5 bases and J lost 3; bases outside the gene matches: 6. The CDR3 region is CASSPDRVYTGELFF. DNA of the CDR3: TGTGCCAGCAGCCCAGACAGGGTCTACACCGGGGAGCTGTTTTTT. The whole variable domain, remainder taken from reference TRBV7-3 and TRBJ2-2, is GAGVSQTPSNKVTEKGKYVELRCDPISGHTALYWYRQSLGQGPEFLIYFQGTGAADDSGLPNDRFFAVRPEGSVSTLKIQRTERGDSAVYLCASSPDRVYTGELFFGEGSRLTVL.

The chain links TRBV5-4 to TRBJ2-1, with 7 bases aligning to TRBD2. The V gene's germline CDR1 is SGHNT and CDR2 YYREEE (reference sequence). The CDR3 is made up of 18 amino acids. Trimming took 0 bases from V and 2 from J; bases not matched to a gene: 11. The CDR3 DNA reads as TGTGCCAGCAGCTTGGGGTTGGGGCGGGGGACCCCCTACAATGAGCAGTTCTTC. Protein sequence: CASSLGLGRGTPYNEQFF.

The chain uses TRBV19 and TRBJ1-1; no definite D call. The CDR3 has 14 residues. Trimming took off 5 bases at V and 1 base at J, with 11 bases between the two ends. Germline values: CDR1 LNHDA, CDR2 SQIVND (reference sequence). The CDR3 reads CASSPREGNTEAFF. The CDR3 DNA reads TGTGCCAGTAGTCCCCGGGAGGGGAACACTGAAGCTTTCTTT.

V gene TRBV27 combines with J gene TRBJ2-5; the match to TRBD1 covers 7 bases. Losses at the gene ends were 6 bases for V and 3 bases for J; bases not matched to a gene: 4. The germline CDR1 and CDR2 sequences are MNHEY and SMNVEV (reference sequence). This CDR3 has 13 residues. The CDR3: CASSQTGKETQYF. Written as DNA, the CDR3 is TGTGCCAGCAGCCAGACAGGGAAAGAGACCCAGTACTTC.

The rearrangement uses TRBV9 and TRBJ2-5; 12 bases align to TRBD2. Germline trimming cut 2 bases from V and 4 bases from J; bases unmatched to any gene: 6. The germline gives CDR1 SGDLS, CDR2 YYNGEE. The CDR3 is 16 amino acids. The CDR3 region is CASSVGLAGSAETQYF. In nucleotides, the CDR3 is TGTGCCAGCAGCGTCGGACTAGCGGGATCGGCAGAGACCCAGTACTTC.

This clone appeared a single time. This chain connects TRBV6-5 to TRBJ2-5; 11 bases fit TRBD2. This CDR3 has 16 amino acids. With 3 bases clipped from V and 4 bases from J, the junction kept 7 bases outside the gene matches. The V gene's germline CDR1 is MNHEY and CDR2 SVGAGI. The DNA for the CDR3 is TGTGCCAGCAGTTATGGAGTAGCGGGAGGGCCAGAGACCCAGTACTTC. This translates into CASSYGVAGGPETQYF.

The chain combines TRBV9 with TRBJ2-1, with a weak D call TRBD1 (5 bases). The germline V gene has CDR1 SGDLS and CDR2 YYNGEE. The length of the CDR3 is 15 residues. Trimming left V 0 bases short and J 0 bases short, with 7 bases between. DNA for the CDR3: TGTGCCAGCAGCGTAGTTACAGGCTCCTACAATGAGCAGTTCTTC. It specifies CASSVVTGSYNEQFF. The whole variable domain, filled in from reference TRBV9 and TRBJ2-1, reads DSGVTQTPKHLITATGQRVTLRCSPRSGDLSVYWYQQSLDQGLQFLIQYYNGEERAKGNILERFSAQQFPDLHSELNLSSLELGDSALYFCASSVVTGSYNEQFFGPGTRLTVL.

About this clone: This sample includes further DNA sequences coding for the same CDR3. This chain uses TRBV27 with TRBJ2-5, with a weak D call TRBD1 (6 bases). Trimming removed 6 bases from V and 2 bases from J, with 7 bases in between. Germline CDR1 MNHEY, CDR2 SMNVEV (reference sequence). CDR3 length equals 12 residues. CDR3 sequence reads: CASSDRQETQYF. CDR3 nucleotides: TGTGCCAGCAGCGACAGGCAAGAGACCCAGTACTTC.

The chain combines TRBV5-1 with TRBJ1-4, with D uncertain. The CDR3 contains 14 residues. Germline CDR1 reads SGHRS; CDR2 reads YFSETQ. V lost 0 bases to trimming and J lost 4 bases, with 7 bases between them. DNA for the CDR3: TGCGCCAGCAGCTTGGCGCAGTATAATGAAAAACTGTTTTTT. This encodes CASSLAQYNEKLFF.

The chain is built from TRBV4-2 and TRBJ2-2; TRBD2 aligns across 10 bases. Losses at the gene ends were 0 bases for V and 7 bases for J; bases not matched to a gene: 8. The CDR3 extends over 17 amino acids. Germline V gene sequence: CDR1 LGHNA, CDR2 YNFKEQ. DNA for the CDR3: TGTGCCAGCAGCCAAGATCCTAGCGGGAGCAAAGGCGGGGAGCTGTTTTTT. It specifies CASSQDPSGSKGGELFF.

The V call is TRBV2, the J call TRBJ1-1; a weak D match, TRBD1 (5 bases). V dropped 6 bases and J dropped 4 bases, with 9 bases sitting between them. CDR1 and CDR2 from the germline V gene are SNHLY and FYNNEI. The CDR3 is 12 amino acids. CDR3 DNA sequence: TGTGCCAGCAGCCCCGGGGGCACTGAAGCTTTCTTT. Amino acids: CASSPGGTEAFF. The variable domain in full, completed from reference TRBV2 and TRBJ1-1, reads EPEVTQTPSHQVTQMGQEVILRCVPISNHLYFYWYRQILGQKVEFLVSFYNNEISEKSEIFDDQFSVERPDGSNFTLKIRSTKLEDSAMYFCASSPGGTEAFFGQGTRLTVV.

J is TRBJ2-1 and V is TRBV7-3; TRBD1 matches at 9 bases. V was clipped by 2 bases and J by 5 bases; unmatched bases: 1. The CDR3 is 14 amino acids. Germline CDR1 is SGHTA and CDR2 is FQGTGA. As DNA, the CDR3 is TGTGCCAGCAGCTTAGGGACAGGGCACAATGAGCAGTTCTTC. This sequence encodes CASSLGTGHNEQFF.

The V and J genes are TRBV10-3 and TRBJ2-7; 12 nucleotides line up with TRBD1. The CDR3 totals 13 residues. Germline lookup yields CDR1 ENHRY and CDR2 SYGVKD. J was trimmed by 8 bases and V by 2 bases; bases with no gene match: 1. As DNA, the CDR3 is TGTGCCATCAGTGAGAGGGACAGGGGGCAGCAGTACGTC. Translating it yields CAISERDRGQQYV.

This chain uses TRBV10-2 with TRBJ2-7, with TRBD1 matching over 8 bases. Unmatched junction bases numbered 15, after V lost 2 bases and J lost 3 bases. CDR3 size: 18 residues. CDR1 and CDR2 from the germline V gene are WSHSY and SAAADI. CDR3 sequence (DNA): TGCGCCAGCAGTGAGAGGGCAGGGGGCGGTCAATCGGACTACGAGCAGTACTTC. Amino acid sequence: CASSERAGGGQSDYEQYF.

V gene TRBV27 combines with J gene TRBJ2-2; D remains unclear. Per germline, CDR1 MNHEY and CDR2 SMNVEV (reference sequence). With 3 bases removed from V and 0 bases from J, the gap between germline ends came to 5 bases. CDR3 size: 14 residues. CDR3 protein: CASSFNTNTGELFF. In DNA form, the CDR3 reads TGTGCCAGCAGTTTTAACACGAACACCGGGGAGCTGTTTTTT.

This rearrangement joins TRBV19 to TRBJ2-2; the match to TRBD2 covers 11 bases. From germline, CDR1 is LNHDA and CDR2 SQIVND (reference sequence). V dropped 1 base and J dropped 6; count of bases not matched to a gene: 10. CDR3 length: 18 amino acids. DNA for the CDR3: TGTGCCAGTAGTATAGGCACTAGCGGGAGTTCGAGACCCGGGGAGCTGTTTTTT. Translation: CASSIGTSGSSRPGELFF.

Regarding this clone: The identical CDR3 is also encoded by other nucleotide sequences in the sample. The V and J genes are TRBV5-1 and TRBJ1-5; TRBD1 matches at 9 bases. This CDR3 has 15 residues. The germline CDR1 and CDR2 sequences are SGHRS and YFSETQ. After removal of 4 bases from V and 2 bases from J, the junction contained 4 bases not matched to a gene. The CDR3 region is CASSLGQGGNQPQHF. The DNA for the CDR3 is TGCGCCAGCAGCCTGGGACAGGGAGGCAATCAGCCCCAGCATTTT.

The rearrangement joins TRBV7-2 to TRBJ2-1, with no clear D. Trimming left V 1 base short and J 0 bases short, with 7 bases between. Germline V gene sequence: CDR1 SGHTA, CDR2 FQGNSA. This CDR3 is 15 amino acids long. The CDR3 region is CASSLEISSYNEQFF. CDR3 DNA: TGTGCCAGCAGCTTAGAAATTAGCTCCTACAATGAGCAGTTCTTC. The full variable domain, in which reference TRBV7-2 and TRBJ2-1 provide the parts outside the CDR3, is GAGVSQSPSNKVTEKGKDVELRCDPISGHTALYWYRQSLGQGLEFLIYFQGNSAPDKSGLPSDRFSAERTGGSVSTLTIQRTQQEDSAVYLCASSLEISSYNEQFFGPGTRLTVL.

The chain is built from TRBV7-2 and TRBJ1-2; 9 bases align to TRBD1. The V and J ends lost 1 base and 8 bases, in that order; junction bases with no gene match: 8. CDR1 SGHTA and CDR2 FQGNSA come from the germline V gene. There are 15 residues in the CDR3. The CDR3 DNA is TGTGCCAGCAGCTTAGTATCGGACAGGGGTTGGGGCTACACCTTC. It translates to CASSLVSDRGWGYTF.